These T cell receptor beta chains were read from a single sample in a study of T-cell memory formation after mild COVID-19. One entry per CDR3 protein results from TCRdb running MiXCR on the 5' RACE reads. This table has fewer than 250,000 distinct CDR3 sequences, under 12% appearing once. The sequenced sample consisted of PBMCs or a T cell subset sorted from them (not recorded which). These receptors all come from a man aged 18 to 35 who had mild COVID-19 (a few samples of this study predate the infection). Cell type and time point are not known. Each CDR3 is given with its conserved first and last residue. Each record gives: CDR3 protein, CDR3 DNA, D gene, V gene, clone size, J gene. A D gene is named only where the DNA matches it firmly. Part of the rows lack a size; the others show once, few, many or a class for expanded clones.

CASSPETGNTEAFF | TGCGCCAGCAGCCCCGAAACAGGGAACACTGAAGCTTTCTTT | . | TRBV4-1 | few | TRBJ1-1
CASSWEVGTQYF | TGTGCCAGCAGCTGGGAAGTTGGGACCCAGTACTTC | . | TRBV7-2 | few | TRBJ2-5
CASSSQGAHTGELFF | TGTGCCAGCAGCTCGCAGGGGGCGCATACCGGGGAGCTGTTTTTT | TRBD1 | TRBV7-2 | few | TRBJ2-2
CASSPGGSAEAFF | TGTGCCAGCAGCCCCGGAGGGAGCGCTGAAGCTTTCTTT | . | TRBV7-9 | . | TRBJ1-1
CASSLAYEQYF | TGTGCCAGCAGCTTAGCATACGAGCAGTACTTC | . | TRBV5-6 | many | TRBJ2-7
CASSYGGVSDTQYF | TGTGCCAGCAGCTACGGGGGGGTGTCAGATACGCAGTATTTT | TRBD2 | TRBV7-9 | . | TRBJ2-3
CASRRFSGFQETQYF | TGTGCCAGCAGAAGATTTAGCGGATTTCAAGAGACCCAGTACTTC | . | TRBV6-2/TRBV6-3 | . | TRBJ2-5
CASSFPVAGNTGELFF | TGTGCCAGCAGCTTTCCAGTGGCAGGGAACACCGGGGAGCTGTTTTTT | . | TRBV7-8 | few | TRBJ2-2
CASSPDRGTGELFF | TGTGCCAGCAGCCCGGACAGGGGCACCGGGGAGCTGTTTTTT | TRBD1 | TRBV7-2 | few | TRBJ2-2
CATSDPGSGEEETQYF | TGTGCCACCAGTGATCCAGGTTCGGGCGAAGAGGAGACCCAGTACTTC | . | TRBV24-1 | . | TRBJ2-5
CASKGRETWDEKLFF | TGTGCCAGCAAGGGCAGGGAAACATGGGACGAAAAACTGTTTTTT | . | TRBV2 | . | TRBJ1-4
CASSPGRPVSNEQFF | TGCGCCAGCAGCCCCGGACGACCCGTAAGCAATGAGCAGTTCTTC | . | TRBV4-3 | few | TRBJ2-1
CASSPAGGNTIYF | TGTGCCAGCAGCCCTGCAGGGGGAAACACCATATATTTT | . | TRBV3-1 | few | TRBJ1-3
CSGTGGGQVYNEQFF | TGCAGTGGGACAGGAGGGGGGCAGGTCTACAATGAGCAGTTCTTC | . | TRBV20-1 | . | TRBJ2-1
CASSFGRGQETQYF | TGCGCCAGCAGCTTCGGCAGGGGGCAAGAGACCCAGTACTTC | TRBD1 | TRBV5-1 | . | TRBJ2-5
CASGSTGPTYEQYF | TGTGCCAGCGGATCTACAGGGCCGACCTACGAGCAGTACTTC | . | TRBV21-1 | many | TRBJ2-7
CSATGTSGVYQETQYF | TGCAGTGCCACCGGGACTAGCGGGGTTTATCAAGAGACCCAGTACTTC | TRBD2 | TRBV20-1 | . | TRBJ2-5
CASSLELGTGGMGEQFF | TGTGCCAGCAGCTTAGAATTGGGGACAGGGGGCATGGGTGAGCAGTTCTTC | TRBD1 | TRBV11-2 | . | TRBJ2-1
CASSLIGGTLYGYTF | TGTGCCAGCAGTTTGATAGGAGGGACCCTCTATGGCTACACCTTC | . | TRBV27 | many | TRBJ1-2
CASSYAGTGASQPQHF | TGTGCCAGCAGTTACGCGGGGACAGGGGCGAGCCAGCCCCAGCATTTT | TRBD1 | TRBV6-5 | few | TRBJ1-5
CASSYGQGADGYTF | TGCGCCAGCAGCTACGGACAGGGGGCCGATGGCTACACCTTC | TRBD1 | TRBV5-1 | . | TRBJ1-2
CASSLGSATSSYNEQFF | TGTGCCAGCAGCTTAGGTTCGGCGACTTCCTCCTACAATGAGCAGTTCTTC | . | TRBV11-2 | few | TRBJ2-1
CASSLITARSNYGYTF | TGCGCCAGCAGCTTGATTACGGCGAGGAGTAACTATGGCTACACCTTC | . | TRBV5-1 | . | TRBJ1-2
CASSFSSLYSNQPQHF | TGTGCCAGCAGCTTCTCCAGTCTATATAGCAATCAGCCCCAGCATTTT | . | TRBV7-8 | few | TRBJ1-5
CSAAIGTANEKLFF | TGCAGTGCTGCGATCGGGACAGCTAATGAAAAACTGTTTTTT | TRBD1 | TRBV20-1 | few | TRBJ1-4
CASSLTGDPNQPQHF | TGCGCCAGCAGCTTGACAGGGGACCCCAATCAGCCCCAGCATTTT | TRBD1 | TRBV5-1 | . | TRBJ1-5
CASSPRGSTYNEQFF | TGTGCCAGCAGCCCCAGGGGTTCAACCTACAATGAGCAGTTCTTC | . | TRBV7-9 | many | TRBJ2-1
CAISEASGGTNTGELFF | TGTGCCATCAGTGAGGCTAGCGGGGGAACGAACACCGGGGAGCTGTTTTTT | TRBD2 | TRBV10-3 | . | TRBJ2-2
CASSLRPGQHSRNTIYF | TGTGCCAGCAGCTTAAGGCCGGGGCAGCACAGTAGAAACACCATATATTTT | . | TRBV7-2 | . | TRBJ1-3
CASSRSGEGEKLFF | TGTGCCAGCAGCAGATCAGGGGAAGGTGAAAAACTGTTTTTT | . | TRBV5-5 | . | TRBJ1-4
CASSPGTSGITDTQYF | TGTGCCAGCAGTCCCGGGACTAGCGGCATTACAGATACGCAGTATTTT | TRBD2 | TRBV12-3/TRBV12-4 | . | TRBJ2-3
CASSFMATANYGYTF | TGTGCCAGCAGCTTCATGGCGACAGCTAACTATGGCTACACCTTC | . | TRBV5-5 | . | TRBJ1-2
CASSPAGRGTQYF | TGTGCCAGCTCACCGGCAGGGAGGGGGACCCAGTACTTC | TRBD2 | TRBV18 | few | TRBJ2-5
CASSLAGIGQTKYF | TGTGCCAGCAGTTTAGCAGGGATAGGGCAGACCAAGTACTTC | . | TRBV27 | . | TRBJ2-5
CASTEIDTQYF | TGTGCCAGCACCGAAATAGATACGCAGTATTTT | . | TRBV12-3/TRBV12-4 | many | TRBJ2-3
CATSDPQGEGYGYTF | TGTGCCACCAGTGATCCGCAGGGGGAGGGCTATGGCTACACCTTC | TRBD1 | TRBV24-1 | . | TRBJ1-2
CASSTGTAGGTDTQYF | TGTGCCAGCAGCACGGGGACAGCCGGTGGCACAGATACGCAGTATTTT | TRBD1 | TRBV5-4 | . | TRBJ2-3
CSAPRHIGANEQFF | TGCAGTGCGCCTCGACACATCGGAGCCAATGAGCAGTTCTTC | . | TRBV20-1 | few | TRBJ2-1
CSARASGGSGYNEQFF | TGCAGTGCTAGAGCTAGCGGGGGGTCTGGTTACAATGAGCAGTTCTTC | TRBD2 | TRBV20-1 | few | TRBJ2-1
CASSLVVRTHNEQFF | TGTGCCAGCAGCTTAGTGGTAAGGACCCACAATGAGCAGTTCTTC | . | TRBV11-2 | . | TRBJ2-1
CASSPPGRSLYIQYF | TGTGCCAGCTCACCACCGGGGAGGTCTCTCTACATTCAGTACTTC | . | TRBV18 | . | TRBJ2-4
CASSREVTDSPLHF | TGTGCCAGTAGTCGTGAGGTTACGGATTCACCCCTCCACTTT | . | TRBV19 | few | TRBJ1-6
CASSLLGLAGDPRHSQYF | TGTGCCAGCAGCCTCCTGGGACTAGCGGGGGACCCCCGCCACTCGCAGTATTTT | TRBD2 | TRBV3-1 | many | TRBJ2-3
CSAALIAVNTDTQYF | TGCAGTGCCGCCCTAATAGCGGTTAACACAGATACGCAGTATTTT | . | TRBV20-1 | . | TRBJ2-3
CASSREGQNEQYF | TGTGCCAGCAGCAGAGAGGGGCAAAACGAGCAGTACTTC | . | TRBV2 | few | TRBJ2-7
CASSPFRGESEAFF | TGTGCCAGCTCACCTTTCCGGGGGGAGTCTGAAGCTTTCTTT | . | TRBV18 | . | TRBJ1-1
CASSYQFGSSGNTIYF | TGTGCCAGCAGTTACCAGTTTGGGAGCTCTGGAAACACCATATATTTT | . | TRBV6-5 | . | TRBJ1-3
CASDKTGGVLTDTQYF | TGTGCCAGCGACAAGACAGGGGGCGTACTCACAGATACGCAGTATTTT | TRBD1 | TRBV5-6 | many | TRBJ2-3
CASSSSIWGDSNQPQHF | TGTGCCAGCAGCTCGAGTATTTGGGGGGACTCCAATCAGCCCCAGCATTTT | . | TRBV7-9 | few | TRBJ1-5
CASSYSTGTGYGYTF | TGTGCCAGCAGTTATTCTACCGGGACAGGGTACGGCTACACCTTC | TRBD1 | TRBV7-2 | . | TRBJ1-2
CASSSDKALKQFF | TGTGCCAGCAGCTCGGACAAGGCTCTGAAGCAGTTCTTC | . | TRBV7-2 | . | TRBJ2-1
CASSQGANLQETQYF | TGTGCCAGCAGCCAAGGCGCTAACCTCCAAGAGACCCAGTACTTC | . | TRBV3-1 | . | TRBJ2-5
CASSHRPNPEGYTF | TGTGCCAGCAGCCATCGGCCGAATCCAGAAGGCTACACCTTC | . | TRBV14 | few | TRBJ1-2
CASSVVGENEQFF | TGTGCCAGCAGCGTAGTTGGGGAGAATGAGCAGTTCTTC | . | TRBV9 | many | TRBJ2-1
CAISGAAGNQPQHF | TGTGCCATCAGTGGGGCCGCGGGCAATCAGCCCCAGCATTTT | . | TRBV10-3 | few | TRBJ1-5
CASSPPSFRRRSSTDTQYF | TGTGCCAGCAGTCCCCCTTCATTCCGTCGCAGGTCTAGCACAGATACGCAGTATTTT | . | TRBV27 | few | TRBJ2-3